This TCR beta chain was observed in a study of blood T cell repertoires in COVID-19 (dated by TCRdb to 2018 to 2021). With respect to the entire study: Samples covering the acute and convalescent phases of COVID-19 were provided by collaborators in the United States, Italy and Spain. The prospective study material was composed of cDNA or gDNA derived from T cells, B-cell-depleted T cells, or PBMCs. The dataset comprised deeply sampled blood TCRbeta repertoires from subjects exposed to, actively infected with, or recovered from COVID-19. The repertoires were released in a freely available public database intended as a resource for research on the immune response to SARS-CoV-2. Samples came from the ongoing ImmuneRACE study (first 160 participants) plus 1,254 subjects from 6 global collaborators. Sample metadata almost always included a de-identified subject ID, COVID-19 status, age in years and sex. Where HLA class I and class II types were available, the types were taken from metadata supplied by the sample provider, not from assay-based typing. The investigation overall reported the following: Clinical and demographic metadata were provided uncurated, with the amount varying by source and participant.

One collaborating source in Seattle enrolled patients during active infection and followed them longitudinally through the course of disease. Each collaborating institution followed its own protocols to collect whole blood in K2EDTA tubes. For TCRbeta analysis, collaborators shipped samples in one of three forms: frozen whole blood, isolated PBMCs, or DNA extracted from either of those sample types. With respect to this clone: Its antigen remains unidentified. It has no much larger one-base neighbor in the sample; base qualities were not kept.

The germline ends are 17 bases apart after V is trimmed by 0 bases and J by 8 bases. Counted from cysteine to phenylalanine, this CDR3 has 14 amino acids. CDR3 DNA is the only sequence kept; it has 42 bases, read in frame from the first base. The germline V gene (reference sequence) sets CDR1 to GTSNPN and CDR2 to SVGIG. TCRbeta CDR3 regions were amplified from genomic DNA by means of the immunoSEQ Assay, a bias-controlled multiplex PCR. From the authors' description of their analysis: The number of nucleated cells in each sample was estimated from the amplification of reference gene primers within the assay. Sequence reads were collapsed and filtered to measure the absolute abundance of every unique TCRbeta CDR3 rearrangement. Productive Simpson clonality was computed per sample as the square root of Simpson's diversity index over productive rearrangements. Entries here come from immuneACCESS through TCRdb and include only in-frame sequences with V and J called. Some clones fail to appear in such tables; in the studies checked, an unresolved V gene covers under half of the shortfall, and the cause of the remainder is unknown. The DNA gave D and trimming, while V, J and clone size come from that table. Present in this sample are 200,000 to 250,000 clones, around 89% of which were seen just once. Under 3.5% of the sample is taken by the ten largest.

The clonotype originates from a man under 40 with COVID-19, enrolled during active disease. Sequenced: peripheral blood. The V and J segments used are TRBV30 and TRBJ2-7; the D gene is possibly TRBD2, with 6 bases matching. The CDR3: CAWSVRDFPYKQYF. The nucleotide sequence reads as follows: TGTGCCTGGAGTGTCCGGGACTTTCCTTATAAGCAGTACTTC.